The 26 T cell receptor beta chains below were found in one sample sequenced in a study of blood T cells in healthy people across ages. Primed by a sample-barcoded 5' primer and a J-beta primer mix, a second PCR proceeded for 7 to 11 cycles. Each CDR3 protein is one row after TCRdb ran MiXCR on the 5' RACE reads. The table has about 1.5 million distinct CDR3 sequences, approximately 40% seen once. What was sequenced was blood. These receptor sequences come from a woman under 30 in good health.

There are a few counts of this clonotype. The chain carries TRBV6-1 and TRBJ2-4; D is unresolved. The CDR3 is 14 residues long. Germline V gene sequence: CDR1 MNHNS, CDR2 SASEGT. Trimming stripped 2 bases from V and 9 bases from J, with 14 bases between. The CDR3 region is CASSEYQQPSIQYF. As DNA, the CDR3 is TGTGCCAGCAGTGAATATCAGCAGCCGAGCATTCAGTACTTC.

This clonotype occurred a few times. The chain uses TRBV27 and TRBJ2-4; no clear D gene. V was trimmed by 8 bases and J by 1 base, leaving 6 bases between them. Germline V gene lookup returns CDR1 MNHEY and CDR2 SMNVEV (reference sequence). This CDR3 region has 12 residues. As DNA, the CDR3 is TGTGCCAGCGGGGTGGCCAAAAACATTCAGTACTTC. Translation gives CASGVAKNIQYF.

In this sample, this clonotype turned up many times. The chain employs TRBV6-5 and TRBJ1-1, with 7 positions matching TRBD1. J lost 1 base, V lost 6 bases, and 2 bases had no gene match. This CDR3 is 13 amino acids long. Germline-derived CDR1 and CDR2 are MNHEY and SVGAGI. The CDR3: CASRRQGNTEAFF. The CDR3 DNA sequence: TGTGCCAGCAGGCGACAGGGGAACACTGAAGCTTTCTTT.

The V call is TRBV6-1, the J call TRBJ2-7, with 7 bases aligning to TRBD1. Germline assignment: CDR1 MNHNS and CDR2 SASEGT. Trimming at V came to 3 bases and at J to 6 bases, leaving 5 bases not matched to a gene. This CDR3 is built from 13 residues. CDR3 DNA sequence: TGTGCCAGCAGTGACCGACAGGGCCGCGAGCAGTACTTC. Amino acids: CASSDRQGREQYF.

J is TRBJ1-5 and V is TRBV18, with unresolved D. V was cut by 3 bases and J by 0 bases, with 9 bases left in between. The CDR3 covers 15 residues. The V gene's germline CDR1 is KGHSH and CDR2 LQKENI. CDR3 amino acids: CASSPVKDSNQPQHF. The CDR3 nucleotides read TGTGCCAGCTCACCGGTCAAAGATAGCAATCAGCCCCAGCATTTT.

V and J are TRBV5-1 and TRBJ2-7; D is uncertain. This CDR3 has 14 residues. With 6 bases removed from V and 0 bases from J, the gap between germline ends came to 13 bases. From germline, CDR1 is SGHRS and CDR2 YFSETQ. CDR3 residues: CASMEGPSSYEQYF. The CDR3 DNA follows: TGCGCCAGCATGGAAGGACCCAGCTCCTACGAGCAGTACTTC.

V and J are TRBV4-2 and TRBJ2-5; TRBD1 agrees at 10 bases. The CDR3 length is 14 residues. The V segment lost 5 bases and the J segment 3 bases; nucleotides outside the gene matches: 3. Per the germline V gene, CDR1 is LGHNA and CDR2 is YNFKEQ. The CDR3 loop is CASSTTGGEETQYF. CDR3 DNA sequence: TGTGCCAGCAGCACGACAGGGGGCGAAGAGACCCAGTACTTC.

CDR3 protein: CASSPRTGGFNEQYF. For the CDR3, the DNA is TGTGCCAGCAGTCCCAGGACAGGGGGGTTTAACGAGCAGTACTTC. The genes are TRBV27 and TRBJ2-7; 10 positions match TRBD1. The CDR3 extends over 15 amino acids. Per germline, CDR1 MNHEY and CDR2 SMNVEV (reference sequence). Unmatched junction bases numbered 9, after V lost 5 bases and J lost 5 bases.

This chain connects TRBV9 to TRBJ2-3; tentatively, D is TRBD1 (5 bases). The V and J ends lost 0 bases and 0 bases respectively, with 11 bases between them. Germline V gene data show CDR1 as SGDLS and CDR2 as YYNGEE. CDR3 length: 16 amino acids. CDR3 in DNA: TGTGCCAGCAGCGTAGGTGGGGCCCCTAGCACAGATACGCAGTATTTT. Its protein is CASSVGGAPSTDTQYF.

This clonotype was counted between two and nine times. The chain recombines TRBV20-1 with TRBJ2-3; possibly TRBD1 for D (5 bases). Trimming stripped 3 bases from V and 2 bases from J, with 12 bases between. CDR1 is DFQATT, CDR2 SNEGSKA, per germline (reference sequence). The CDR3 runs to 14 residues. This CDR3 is CSASRGGNTDTQYF. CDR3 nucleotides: TGCAGTGCTAGTAGGGGCGGAAACACAGATACGCAGTATTTT.

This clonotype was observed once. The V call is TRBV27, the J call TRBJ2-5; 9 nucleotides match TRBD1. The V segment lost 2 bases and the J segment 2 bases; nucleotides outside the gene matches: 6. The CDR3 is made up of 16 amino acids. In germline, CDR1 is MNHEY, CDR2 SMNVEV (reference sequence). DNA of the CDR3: TGTGCCAGCAGTTTAGGGGGACAGGGTCCTCAAGAGACCCAGTACTTC. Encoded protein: CASSLGGQGPQETQYF.

CDR3 in DNA: TGCAGTGCCCGGAGACTAGCGGGAGGAAATGAGCAGTTCTTC. It yields the protein CSARRLAGGNEQFF. This chain uses TRBV20-1 with TRBJ2-1, with 13 bases fitting TRBD2. Germline assignment: CDR1 DFQATT and CDR2 SNEGSKA (reference sequence). This CDR3 is 14 amino acids long. Trimming took 6 bases from V and 7 from J; bases not matched to a gene: 6.

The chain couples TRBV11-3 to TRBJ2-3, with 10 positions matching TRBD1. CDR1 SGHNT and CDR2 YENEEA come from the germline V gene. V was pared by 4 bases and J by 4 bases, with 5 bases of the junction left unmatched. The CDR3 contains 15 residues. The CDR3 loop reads CASSSGQGSADTQYF. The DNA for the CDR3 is TGTGCCAGCAGCTCGGGACAGGGGAGCGCAGATACGCAGTATTTT. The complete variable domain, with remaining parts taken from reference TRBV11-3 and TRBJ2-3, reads EAGVVQSPRYKIIEKKQPVAFWCNPISGHNTLYWYLQNLGQGPELLIRYENEEAVDDSQLPKDRFSAERLKGVDSTLKIQPAELGDSAVYLCASSSGQGSADTQYFGPGTRLTVL.

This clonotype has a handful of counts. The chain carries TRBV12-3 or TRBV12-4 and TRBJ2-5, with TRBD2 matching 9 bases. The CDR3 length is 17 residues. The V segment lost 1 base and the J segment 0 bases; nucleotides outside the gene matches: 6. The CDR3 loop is CASSLGFSGGYQETQYF. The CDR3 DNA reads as TGTGCCAGCAGTTTAGGGTTTAGCGGGGGCTACCAAGAGACCCAGTACTTC.

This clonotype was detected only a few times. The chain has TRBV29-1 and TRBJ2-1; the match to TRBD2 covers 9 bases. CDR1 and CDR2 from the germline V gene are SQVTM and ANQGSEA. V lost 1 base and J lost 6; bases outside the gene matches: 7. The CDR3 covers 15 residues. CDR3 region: CSVEGGGAQRNEQFF. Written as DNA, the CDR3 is TGCAGCGTTGAAGGCGGGGGGGCGCAACGCAATGAGCAGTTCTTC.

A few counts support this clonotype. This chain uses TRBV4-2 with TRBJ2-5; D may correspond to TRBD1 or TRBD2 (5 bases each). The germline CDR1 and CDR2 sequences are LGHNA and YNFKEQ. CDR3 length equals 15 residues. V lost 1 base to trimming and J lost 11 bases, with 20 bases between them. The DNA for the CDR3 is TGTGCCAGCAGCCAAGGGGGGATAGCCGTGGGGGAGCAGTACTTC. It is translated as CASSQGGIAVGEQYF.

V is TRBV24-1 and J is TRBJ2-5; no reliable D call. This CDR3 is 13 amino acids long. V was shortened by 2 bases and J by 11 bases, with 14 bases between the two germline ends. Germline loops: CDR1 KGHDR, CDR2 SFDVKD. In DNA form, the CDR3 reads TGTGCCACCAGTGATTCTGACTCCCCAGAGCAGTACTTC. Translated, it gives CATSDSDSPEQYF.

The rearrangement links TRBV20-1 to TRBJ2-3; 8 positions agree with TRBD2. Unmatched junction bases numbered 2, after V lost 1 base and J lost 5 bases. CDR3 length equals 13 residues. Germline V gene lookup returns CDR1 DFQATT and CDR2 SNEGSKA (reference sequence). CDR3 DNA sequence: TGCAGTGCTAGAGTCGGGGGGGGAGATACGCAGTATTTT. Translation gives CSARVGGGDTQYF.

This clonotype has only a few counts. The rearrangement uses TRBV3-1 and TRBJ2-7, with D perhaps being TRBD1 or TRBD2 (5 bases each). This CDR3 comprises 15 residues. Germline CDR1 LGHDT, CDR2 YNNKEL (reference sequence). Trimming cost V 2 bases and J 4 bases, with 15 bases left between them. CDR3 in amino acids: CASSQFRDARYEQYF. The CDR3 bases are TGTGCCAGCAGCCAATTCCGGGACGCCCGATACGAGCAGTACTTC.

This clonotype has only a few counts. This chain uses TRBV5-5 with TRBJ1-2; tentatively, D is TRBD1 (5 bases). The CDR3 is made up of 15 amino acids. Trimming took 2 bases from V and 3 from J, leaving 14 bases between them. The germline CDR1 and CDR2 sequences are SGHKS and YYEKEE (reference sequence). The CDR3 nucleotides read TGTGCCAGCAGCTTAGGAGGGGTTAGGGACTATGGCTACACCTTC. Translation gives CASSLGGVRDYGYTF.

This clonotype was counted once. This chain's CDR3 is CASSLEYGTGGPGELFF. CDR3 nucleotides: TGCGCCAGCAGCTTGGAGTATGGGACAGGGGGCCCCGGGGAGCTGTTTTTT. The rearrangement links TRBV5-1 to TRBJ2-2; 12 bases align to TRBD1. Germline CDR1 is SGHRS and CDR2 is YFSETQ. The trim removed 0 bases at V and 6 bases at J, leaving 6 bases unmatched. This CDR3 spans 17 amino acids.

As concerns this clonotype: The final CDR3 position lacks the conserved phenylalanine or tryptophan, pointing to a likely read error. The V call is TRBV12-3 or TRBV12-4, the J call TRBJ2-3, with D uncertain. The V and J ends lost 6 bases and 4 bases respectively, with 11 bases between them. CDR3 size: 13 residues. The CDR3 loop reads CASRNQAPDTQYS. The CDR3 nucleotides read TGTGCCAGCAGGAACCAGGCGCCAGATACGCAGTATTCT.

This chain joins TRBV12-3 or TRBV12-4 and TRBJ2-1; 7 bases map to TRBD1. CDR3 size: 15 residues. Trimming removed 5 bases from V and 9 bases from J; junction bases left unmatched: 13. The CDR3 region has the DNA TGTGCCAGCAGTCTTTCATATACAGGGGCGACTGAGCAGTTCTTC. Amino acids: CASSLSYTGATEQFF.

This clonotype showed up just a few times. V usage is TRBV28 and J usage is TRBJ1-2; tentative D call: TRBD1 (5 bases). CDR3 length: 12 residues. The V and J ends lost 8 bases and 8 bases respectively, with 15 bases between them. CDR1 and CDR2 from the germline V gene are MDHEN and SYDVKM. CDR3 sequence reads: CASSRGVGGYTF. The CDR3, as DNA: TGTGCCAGCTCGAGGGGAGTCGGCGGCTACACCTTC.

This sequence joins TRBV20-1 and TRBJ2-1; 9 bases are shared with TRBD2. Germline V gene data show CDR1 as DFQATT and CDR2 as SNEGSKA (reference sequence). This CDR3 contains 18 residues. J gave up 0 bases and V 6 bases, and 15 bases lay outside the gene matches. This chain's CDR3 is CSAQISGGTRSSYNEQFF. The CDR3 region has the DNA TGCAGTGCCCAAATCAGCGGGGGGACCAGGAGCTCCTACAATGAGCAGTTCTTC.

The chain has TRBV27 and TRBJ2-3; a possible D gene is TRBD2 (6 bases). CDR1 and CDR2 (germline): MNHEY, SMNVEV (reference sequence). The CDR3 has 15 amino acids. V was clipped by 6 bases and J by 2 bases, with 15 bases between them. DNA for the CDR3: TGTGCCAGCAGACCCCCCCGGGAGTACACAGATACGCAGTATTTT. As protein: CASRPPREYTDTQYF.